Detailed here is one T cell receptor (beta chain). The target antigen is unknown. V was cut by 4 bases and J by 9 bases, with 25 bases left in between. The CDR3 spans 17 residues. Germline V CDR1 and CDR2: MGHRA, YSYEKL. This record comes from a study of shared clonotypes between healthy human individuals. This table comes from immunoSEQ multiplex PCR, and its TCRdb copy is limited to in-frame clones, with some not included. The data show hundreds of thousands of clones, roughly 96% seen once. General study points: The generation probabilities recorded for non-shared clonotypes fell below those of clonotypes shared by all four donors.

The specimen sequenced was memory CD8+ T cells sorted from blood. This sample's subset: CD45RO+ cells pooled with CCR7-negative TemRA cells. This clonotype originated in a man younger than 45 in good health. The chain combines TRBV4-1 with TRBJ2-1; D is tentatively TRBD1 or TRBD2 (7 bases each). The chain's CDR3 is CASSPTGQVAGVREQFF. CDR3 DNA sequence: TGCGCCAGCAGCCCGACCGGACAGGTCGCGGGGGTCCGTGAGCAGTTCTTC.